Each of the 12 T cell receptor beta chains below was sequenced from the same sample in a study of STAT5B mutations in CD4+ large granular lymphocyte leukemia. Clones were read by immunoSEQ multiplex PCR, and TCRdb kept only the in-frame ones, dropping some. This sample has tens of thousands of clones, with 65% to 75% found just once. The sample consisted of CD4+ T cells from blood buffy coats. These receptor sequences come from a human donor in good health.

The chain carries TRBV28 and TRBJ2-7, with D possibly being TRBD2 (6 bases). The CDR3 extends over 14 amino acids. CDR1 is MDHEN, CDR2 SYDVKM, per germline. Trimming stripped 4 bases from V and 0 bases from J, with 10 bases between. This CDR3 is CASSSWTNSYEQYF. The CDR3 coding sequence is TGTGCCAGCAGTTCCTGGACTAACTCCTACGAGCAGTACTTC. Filled out from reference TRBV28 and TRBJ2-7, the complete variable domain reads DVKVTQSSRYLVKRTGEKVFLECVQDMDHENMFWYRQDPGLGLRLIYFSYDVKMKEKGDIPEGYSVSREKKERFSLILESASTNQTSMYLCASSSWTNSYEQYFGPGTRLTVT.

The chain carries TRBV5-1 and TRBJ2-3, with D maybe TRBD2 (5 bases). The CDR3 consists of 13 residues. Per the germline V gene, CDR1 is SGHRS and CDR2 is YFSETQ. V shed 7 bases and J shed 6 bases, with 15 bases lying between them. In DNA, the CDR3 is TGCGCCAGCGGCAAGGCGGGTGGGGATACGCAGTATTTT. This translates into CASGKAGGDTQYF.

The chain combines TRBV6-1 with TRBJ1-2, with D tentatively TRBD1 (6 bases). The ends were cut back, 8 bases at V and 4 bases at J, with 17 bases in the middle. Looked up from germline, CDR1 is MNHNS and CDR2 is SASEGT. The CDR3 runs 14 residues. CDR3 amino acids: CASAIDRRAYGYTF. The CDR3 coding sequence is TGTGCCAGCGCCATAGACAGGAGGGCCTATGGCTACACCTTC.

The rearrangement links TRBV5-1 to TRBJ1-1; 7 bases match TRBD1. Germline values: CDR1 SGHRS, CDR2 YFSETQ. J lost 4 bases, V lost 0 bases, and 6 bases had no gene match. This CDR3 region has 15 residues. The CDR3 DNA is TGCGCCAGCAGCTTGGGACAGGGTGGGAGCACTGAAGCTTTCTTT. It is translated as CASSLGQGGSTEAFF.

The chain recombines TRBV30 with TRBJ2-5; 8 bases align to TRBD1. The J call is in doubt because the DNA end fits TRBJ2-7 better. The CDR3 is made up of 14 amino acids. The germline CDR1 and CDR2 sequences are GTSNPN and SVGIG (reference sequence). CDR3 DNA: TGTGCCTGGAGGGGGGACAGGAGCTCCTACGAGCAGTACTTC. It translates to CAWRGDRSSYEQYF.

This clone was counted a few times. The chain employs TRBV18 and TRBJ2-7, with TRBD1 matching over 7 bases. V lost 1 base, J lost 1 base, and 1 base stayed unmatched. The CDR3 has 14 residues. Per germline, CDR1 KGHSH and CDR2 LQKENI. CDR3 in amino acids: CASSPQGASYEQYF. The CDR3 DNA reads TGTGCCAGCTCACCACAGGGGGCGTCCTACGAGCAGTACTTC. The complete variable domain, with remaining parts taken from reference TRBV18 and TRBJ2-7, reads NAGVMQNPRHLVRRRGQEARLRCSPMKGHSHVYWYRQLPEEGLKFMVYLQKENIIDESGMPKERFSAEFPKEGPSILRIQQVVRGDSAAYFCASSPQGASYEQYFGPGTRLTVT.

The rearrangement uses TRBV30 and TRBJ2-5, with 7 bases matching TRBD1. The germline V gene has CDR1 GTSNPN and CDR2 SVGIG (reference sequence). V shed 0 bases and J 2 bases; nucleotides not matched to a gene: 12. CDR3 length: 17 residues. As DNA, the CDR3 is TGTGCCTGGAGTGTAGGGGGCCCCCGGGTCTTGCAAGAGACCCAGTACTTC. This sequence encodes CAWSVGGPRVLQETQYF.

The V and J genes are TRBV5-4 and TRBJ2-7; 7 bases fit TRBD2. The CDR3 has 14 residues. The germline gives CDR1 SGHNT, CDR2 YYREEE (reference sequence). After removal of 4 bases from V and 7 bases from J, the junction contained 11 bases not matched to a gene. Here the CDR3 reads CASSPRTSFGEQYF. CDR3 sequence (DNA): TGTGCCAGCAGCCCTAGGACTAGTTTTGGGGAGCAGTACTTC.

This sequence joins TRBV7-8 and TRBJ2-5; 7 nucleotides line up with TRBD2. CDR1 and CDR2 from the germline V gene are SGHVS and FQNEAQ. The V segment lost 1 base and the J segment 5 bases; nucleotides outside the gene matches: 4. There are 14 residues in the CDR3. CDR3 protein: CASSLVSGKETQYF. In DNA form, the CDR3 reads TGTGCCAGCAGCTTAGTGAGCGGGAAGGAGACCCAGTACTTC.

The chain employs TRBV5-1 and TRBJ2-1; a weak D match, TRBD1 (6 bases). The length of the CDR3 is 14 residues. Per germline, CDR1 SGHRS and CDR2 YFSETQ. Trimming cost V 6 bases and J 0 bases, with 10 bases left between them. The CDR3 nucleotides read TGCGCCAGCAAAAGGGACAACTCCTACAATGAGCAGTTCTTC. This codes for CASKRDNSYNEQFF.

V gene TRBV7-2 combines with J gene TRBJ2-1, with 7 bases that match TRBD2. This CDR3 is built from 16 residues. CDR1 is SGHTA and CDR2 is FQGNSA in the germline V gene. V shed 1 base and J 5 bases; nucleotides not matched to a gene: 8. The CDR3 is CASSLGLAVDDNEQFF. CDR3 coding DNA: TGTGCCAGCAGCTTAGGGCTAGCGGTGGACGACAATGAGCAGTTCTTC.

Only a few counts were recorded for this clone. V and J are TRBV6-6 and TRBJ2-1; D gene uncertain. This CDR3 contains 16 residues. Germline V lookup: CDR1 MNHNY, CDR2 SVGAGI (reference sequence). The V end lost 3 bases, the J end lost 4 bases, and 16 bases lay between the germline ends. DNA for the CDR3: TGTGCCAGCAGTTATGCCCAATCTGGCGGATACAATGAGCAGTTCTTC. Its protein is CASSYAQSGGYNEQFF.